Described below is a single T cell receptor beta chain sequence and its context. This clonotype was counted ten times or more. Which antigen it targets is not known. Qualities for individual bases were not recorded, and no much larger clone is one base off. A distance of 6 bases separates the germline ends of V and J, which lose 3 bases and 1 base respectively. The germline V gene (reference sequence) yields DFQATT for CDR1 and SNEGSKA for CDR2. The CDR3 covers 12 residues, taking in both the cysteine and the phenylalanine. Kept here is only the CDR3 DNA, which spans 36 bases and is read in frame from base 1. Instrument on record: Illumina HiSeq 2500. Quantitative 5'-RACE with molecular barcodes was the method used to prepare the TCR beta libraries. Concerning the study's data processing: To identify disease-linked TCR variants, a new computational method was used, one built on a probabilistic model of VDJ rearrangement. In TCRdb, the public reads were trimmed at Q25 with fastp and aligned with MiXCR, with productive beta chains retained. A single entry per CDR3 protein holds the most common genes and DNA from its merged rows. In this record, the V and J calls reflect TCRdb's handling and not the investigators' own analysis. The sample profile shows some 120,000 distinct CDR3 sequences; approximately 14% of them were found once. Approximately 3% of the sample is taken by the ten largest.

The data derive from a study of CD8 T cells in ankylosing spondylitis (dated by TCRdb to about 2017). Notes on the research overall: To find TCR variants linked to disease, the study profiled T cell receptor beta repertoires in ankylosing spondylitis patients and healthy donors. In total, the full study cohort was made up of about 110 healthy donors and 25 ankylosing spondylitis patients. Peripheral blood samples were taken, and synovial fluid was additionally collected from ankylosing spondylitis patients.

Study-level results and caveats: According to the report, matched synovial fluid samples from ankylosing spondylitis patients were significantly enriched for the disease-linked clones. Blood from ankylosing spondylitis patients appeared to be characterized by a TCR beta motif composed of about eight highly homologous amino acid variants. Some motif variants were previously reported in synovial fluid and blood of reactive arthritis patients, suggesting common disease-initiation mechanisms. In peripheral blood, the disease-linked clones were found at relatively low frequencies and had a CD8+ phenotype.

The sequence came from a female donor with ankylosing spondylitis or in good health (not recorded which). Sequencing used blood, either unsorted or a sorted T cell fraction (not recorded which). The chain uses TRBV20-1 and TRBJ1-1; a confident D gene designation cannot be given. The bases read TGCAGTGCTAGTCAGGCGAACACTGAAGCTTTCTTT. This is translated as CSASQANTEAFF.